This T cell receptor beta chain comes out of a study of T cell changes during pregnancy in multiple sclerosis. Trimming left V 1 base short and J 4 bases short, with 7 bases between. The CDR3 consists of 13 residues. Germline V gives CDR1 MDHEN, CDR2 SYDVKM. The table came from immunoSEQ multiplex PCR; TCRdb's copy has only in-frame clones and leaves some out. Of 35,000 to 40,000 clones in the sample, nearly 90% are singletons; the top ten hold about 0.6%. Sequenced here: CD4+ T cells from peripheral blood mononuclear cells, sampled in the second trimester of pregnancy. The V call is TRBV28, the J call TRBJ1-2, with D perhaps matching TRBD1 (5 bases). The receptor was isolated from a female donor with multiple sclerosis, enrolled in a pregnancy study. As DNA, the CDR3 is TGTGCCAGCAGTTTATTAGGGGTCTATGGCTACACCTTC. Amino acid sequence: CASSLLGVYGYTF.